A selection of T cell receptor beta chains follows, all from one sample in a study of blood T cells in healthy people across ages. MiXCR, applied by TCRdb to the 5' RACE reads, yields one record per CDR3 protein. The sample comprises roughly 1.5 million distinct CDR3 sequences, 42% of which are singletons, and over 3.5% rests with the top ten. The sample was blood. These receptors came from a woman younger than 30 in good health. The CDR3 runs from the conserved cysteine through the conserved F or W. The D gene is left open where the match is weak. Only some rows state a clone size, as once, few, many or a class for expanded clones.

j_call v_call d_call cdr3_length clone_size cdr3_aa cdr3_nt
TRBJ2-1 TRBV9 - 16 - CASSASLASSYNEQFF TGTGCCAGCAGCGCCAGCCTCGCTAGCTCCTACAATGAGCAGTTCTTC
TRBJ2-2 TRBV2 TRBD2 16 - CASSEGTSENTGELFF TGTGCCAGCAGTGAAGGGACTAGCGAGAACACCGGGGAGCTGTTTTTT
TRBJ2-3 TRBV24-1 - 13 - CATSHPSTDTQYF TGTGCCACCAGTCATCCGAGCACAGATACGCAGTATTTT
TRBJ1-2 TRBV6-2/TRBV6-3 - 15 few CASSFAGPLGNGYTF TGTGCCAGCAGCTTCGCGGGACCCCTGGGGAATGGCTACACCTTC
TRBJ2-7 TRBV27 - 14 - CASSFMGQTYEQYF TGTGCCAGCAGTTTTATGGGCCAGACCTACGAGCAGTACTTC
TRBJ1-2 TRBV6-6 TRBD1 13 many CASSYDRDYGYTF TGTGCCAGCAGTTACGACAGGGACTATGGCTACACCTTC
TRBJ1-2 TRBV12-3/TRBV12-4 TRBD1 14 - CASRSTGLIYGYTF TGTGCCAGCAGGTCGACAGGGCTGATCTATGGCTACACCTTC
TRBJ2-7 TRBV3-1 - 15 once CASSQPGSPTYEQYF TGTGCCAGCAGCCAACCAGGAAGCCCTACCTACGAGCAGTACTTC
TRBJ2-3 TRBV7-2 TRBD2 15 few CASRFSGGSTDTQYF TGTGCCAGCAGGTTTAGCGGGGGTAGCACAGATACGCAGTATTTT
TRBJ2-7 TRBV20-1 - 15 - CSARDLGRTTYEQYF TGCAGTGCTAGAGATCTCGGCCGCACCACCTACGAGCAGTACTTC
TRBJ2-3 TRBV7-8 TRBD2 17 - CASSGNTGLAGVDTQYF TGTGCCAGCAGCGGAAACACCGGACTAGCGGGGGTGGATACGCAGTATTTT
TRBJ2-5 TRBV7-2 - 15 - CASSSRFIAHNEQYF TGTGCCAGCAGCTCCCGGTTTATAGCTCACAATGAGCAGTACTTC
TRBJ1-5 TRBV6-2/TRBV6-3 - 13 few CASSDLRVQPQHF TGTGCCAGCAGTGACCTCAGGGTTCAGCCCCAGCATTTT
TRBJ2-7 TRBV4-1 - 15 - CASSQSFGSSYEQYF TGCGCCAGCAGCCAAAGTTTCGGGAGCTCCTACGAGCAGTACTTC
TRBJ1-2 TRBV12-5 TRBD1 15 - CASGLSATGANGYTF TGTGCTAGTGGTTTGAGCGCCACAGGGGCAAATGGCTACACCTTC
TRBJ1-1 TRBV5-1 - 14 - CASSEGEWNTEAFF TGCGCCAGCAGCGAGGGGGAGTGGAACACTGAAGCTTTCTTT
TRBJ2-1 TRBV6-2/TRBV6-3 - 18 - CASSYSRESPGSYNEQFF TGTGCCAGCAGTTACTCGCGGGAAAGTCCGGGGTCCTACAATGAGCAGTTCTTC
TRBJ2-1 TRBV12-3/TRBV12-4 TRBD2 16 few CASTTGTSGSYNEQFF TGTGCCAGCACCACGGGGACTAGCGGTTCCTACAATGAGCAGTTCTTC
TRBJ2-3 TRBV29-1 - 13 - CSVEGRVRDTQYF TGCAGCGTTGAAGGTCGGGTCCGAGATACGCAGTATTTT
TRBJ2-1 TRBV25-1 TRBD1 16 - CASSDRGDRGNYEQFF TGTGCCAGCAGCGATAGAGGGGACAGGGGGAACTACGAGCAGTTCTTC
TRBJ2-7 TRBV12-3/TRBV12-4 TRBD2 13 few CASMNGGTYEQYF TGTGCCAGCATGAACGGGGGGACCTACGAGCAGTACTTC
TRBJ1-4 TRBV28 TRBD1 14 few CASNLDRGIEKLFF TGTGCCAGCAACCTAGACAGGGGGATTGAAAAACTGTTTTTT
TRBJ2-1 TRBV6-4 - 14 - CASSETSRGSEQFF TGTGCCAGCAGTGAGACTAGCAGGGGAAGTGAGCAGTTCTTC
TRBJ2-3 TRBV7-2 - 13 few CASRPSMRDTQYF TGTGCCAGCAGGCCATCTATGAGAGATACGCAGTATTTT
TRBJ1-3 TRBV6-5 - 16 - CASSSRGSPSGNTIYF TGTGCCAGCAGTTCGAGGGGGAGTCCCTCTGGAAACACCATATATTTT
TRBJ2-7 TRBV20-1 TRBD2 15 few CSARTGLAGKYEQYF TGCAGTGCTAGAACGGGACTAGCGGGGAAATACGAGCAGTACTTC
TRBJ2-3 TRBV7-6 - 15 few CASSFAGVSTDTQYF TGTGCCAGCAGCTTCGCCGGGGTCAGCACAGATACGCAGTATTTT